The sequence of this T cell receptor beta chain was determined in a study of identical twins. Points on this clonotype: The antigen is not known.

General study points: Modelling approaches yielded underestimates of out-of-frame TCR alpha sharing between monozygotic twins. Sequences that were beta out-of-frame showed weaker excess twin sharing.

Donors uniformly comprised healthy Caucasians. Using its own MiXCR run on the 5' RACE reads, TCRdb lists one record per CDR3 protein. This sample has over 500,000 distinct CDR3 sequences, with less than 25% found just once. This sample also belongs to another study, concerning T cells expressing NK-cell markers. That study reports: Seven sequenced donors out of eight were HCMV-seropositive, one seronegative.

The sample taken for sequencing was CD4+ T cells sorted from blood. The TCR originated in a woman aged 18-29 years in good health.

In nucleotides, the CDR3 is TGTGCCAGCAGTCCGGGACTAGCGGGAACCACAGATACGCAGTATTTT. Its protein is CASSPGLAGTTDTQYF. The chain recombines TRBV28 with TRBJ2-3; 13 bases are a match to TRBD2. This CDR3 is built from 16 residues. Germline V gene sequence: CDR1 MDHEN, CDR2 SYDVKM. Germline trimming cut 5 bases from V and 2 bases from J; bases unmatched to any gene: 4.